Below, 9 T cell receptor beta chains from the same sample are listed, as sequenced in a study of shared clonotypes between healthy human individuals. Positively selected for CCR7, the CD45RO-negative cells used as naive CD8 cells excluded terminally differentiated effector memory CD45RA+ cells. Sequencing was performed with immunoSEQ multiplex PCR; in TCRdb, only in-frame clones are kept and a portion is missing. The table shows about 2.2 million clones, with more than 85% occurring only once. What was sequenced was naive CD8+ T cells from PBMCs. The source of these receptors is a man aged 18-30 years in good health. Some clones in this sample may be carry-over from other donors' samples.

This clone has only one observation. The chain joins TRBV28 to TRBJ2-7; 7 nucleotides line up with TRBD1. There are 15 residues in the CDR3. After removal of 3 bases from V and 3 bases from J, the junction contained 8 bases not matched to a gene. Germline CDR1 MDHEN, CDR2 SYDVKM. CDR3 DNA: TGTGCCAGCAGTTTCCCCATGGACAGGTTCTACGAGCAGTACTTC. It translates to CASSFPMDRFYEQYF.

This chain uses TRBV4-3 with TRBJ1-4; D is unresolved. The CDR3 extends over 15 amino acids. The ends were cut back, 4 bases at V and 0 bases at J, with 9 bases in the middle. Germline-derived CDR1 and CDR2 are LGHNA and YSLEER. Here the CDR3 DNA reads TGCGCCAGCAGCCTTGGAAGTGCAACTAATGAAAAACTGTTTTTT. Protein: CASSLGSATNEKLFF.

The V gene is TRBV14, the J gene TRBJ2-1; no definite D call. Trimming removed 4 bases at V and 15 bases at J, with 16 bases between. Germline-derived CDR1 and CDR2 are SGHDN and FVKESK. CDR3 length equals 12 residues. CDR3 bases: TGTGCCAGCAGCCCAAGCCGGGTAGGTGGGTTCTTC. Residues: CASSPSRVGGFF.

The chain is built from TRBV6-1 and TRBJ2-2, with D perhaps matching TRBD2 (6 bases). This CDR3 is 16 amino acids long. Germline loops: CDR1 MNHNS, CDR2 SASEGT. V lost 1 base to trimming and J lost 4 bases, with 13 bases between them. The CDR3: CASSEGWGVGTGELFF. The CDR3 DNA is TGTGCCAGCAGTGAAGGATGGGGGGTGGGCACCGGGGAGCTGTTTTTT.

The chain has TRBV13 and TRBJ2-1; the match to TRBD2 covers 16 bases. The ends lost 2 bases at V and 14 bases at J; junction bases unmatched: 9. Germline lookup yields CDR1 PRHDT and CDR2 FYEKMQ (reference sequence). The CDR3 extends over 16 amino acids. CDR3 residues: CASSLYSSGTSGGEFF. The DNA of the CDR3 is TGTGCCAGCAGCTTATACTCGAGTGGGACTAGCGGGGGGGAGTTCTTC.

The genes are TRBV2 and TRBJ1-5; perhaps TRBD1 as D (6 bases). The CDR3 contains 15 residues. CDR1 and CDR2 (germline): SNHLY, FYNNEI. The V end was cut by 8 bases, the J end by 2 bases, with 16 bases between. CDR3 protein: CASGFRGDGNQPQHF. For the CDR3, the DNA is TGTGCCAGCGGATTTAGGGGGGACGGCAATCAGCCCCAGCATTTT. The full variable domain, its missing parts supplied by reference TRBV2 and TRBJ1-5, is EPEVTQTPSHQVTQMGQEVILRCVPISNHLYFYWYRQILGQKVEFLVSFYNNEISEKSEIFDDQFSVERPDGSNFTLKIRSTKLEDSAMYFCASGFRGDGNQPQHFGDGTRLSIL.

As for this clone: This sample includes further DNA sequences coding for the same CDR3. The rearrangement joins TRBV5-6 to TRBJ1-3; 7 bases are a match to TRBD1. Germline CDR1 and CDR2: SGHDT and YYEEEE. V trimming: 4 bases; J trimming: 4 bases; junction bases outside the gene matches: 2. The CDR3 sequence is 13 residues long. The CDR3 protein is CASSPDRGNTIYF. CDR3 sequence (DNA): TGTGCCAGCAGCCCGGACAGGGGAAACACCATATATTTT. Variable domain in full (rest from reference TRBV5-6 and TRBJ1-3): DAGVTQSPTHLIKTRGQQVTLRCSPKSGHDTVSWYQQALGQGPQFIFQYYEEEERQRGNFPDRFSGHQFPNYSSELNVNALLLGDSALYLCASSPDRGNTIYFGEGSWLTVV.

J is TRBJ2-3 and V is TRBV27, with 8 bases lining up with TRBD1. CDR1 is MNHEY, CDR2 SMNVEV, per germline (reference sequence). The V and J ends lost 4 bases and 4 bases, in that order; junction bases with no gene match: 4. The CDR3 extends over 14 amino acids. The CDR3 DNA reads TGTGCCAGCAGTTCGGGACAGGCCCCAGATACGCAGTATTTT. Its translation: CASSSGQAPDTQYF.

The rearrangement links TRBV2 to TRBJ2-5; D possibly corresponds to TRBD1 (6 bases). With 7 bases removed from V and 1 base from J, the gap between germline ends came to 16 bases. Germline values: CDR1 SNHLY, CDR2 FYNNEI. This CDR3 has 15 residues. CDR3 sequence (DNA): TGTGCCAGCAACAGGGCACCTGGATTCCAAGAGACCCAGTACTTC. Protein product: CASNRAPGFQETQYF.